Below are 11 T cell receptor beta chains sequenced from a single sample in a study of metastatic and nonmetastatic thyroid tumors. Thyroid surgery was preceded by no treatment in any patient. Via MiXCR, TCRdb re-called the PCR reads. The sample has tens of thousands of clones, around a third seen once. The specimen sequenced was tumor tissue. These receptors were obtained from a female donor with papillary thyroid cancer or a benign thyroid nodule (not recorded which). Some clones in this sample may be carry-over from other donors' samples.

The genes are TRBV5-1 and TRBJ2-2, with 10 bases lining up with TRBD1. CDR1 is SGHRS and CDR2 is YFSETQ in the germline V gene. The CDR3 loop spans 17 amino acids. V dropped 0 bases and J dropped 7; count of bases not matched to a gene: 9. This chain's CDR3 is CASSLVFRTGGIGELFF. CDR3 in DNA: TGCGCCAGCAGCTTGGTGTTTCGGACAGGGGGTATCGGGGAGCTGTTTTTT.

Of note for this clone: The final CDR3 position lacks the conserved phenylalanine or tryptophan, pointing to a likely read error. The V call is TRBV25-1, the J call TRBJ1-2; D call uncertain. This CDR3 region has 12 residues. Between the trimmed V and J ends, which lost 10 bases and 8 bases, there was a span of 17 bases. Germline CDR1 MGHDK, CDR2 SYGVNS. The CDR3 region is CATSKGFGGYTL. The CDR3 coding sequence is TGTGCCACCTCTAAAGGTTTCGGCGGCTACACCCTC.

The V call is TRBV6-2 or TRBV6-3, the J call TRBJ1-2; 7 positions agree with TRBD1. J gave up 6 bases and V 2 bases, and 18 bases lay outside the gene matches. The germline gives CDR1 MNHEY, CDR2 SVGEGT. The CDR3 totals 18 residues. DNA of the CDR3: TGTGCCAGCAGTTACCTCATAAACGGCCGCTATGGGACAGATGGCTACACCTTC. Translating it yields CASSYLINGRYGTDGYTF.

The gene calls are TRBV4-1 and TRBJ1-6; 7 bases map to TRBD1. Germline V gene data show CDR1 as MGHRA and CDR2 as YSYEKL. V shed 4 bases, J shed 10 bases, and the junction held 10 bases outside the gene matches. The CDR3 covers 15 residues. In nucleotides, the CDR3 is TGCGCCAGCAGCCCCCTCGTGGACAGGAGCTCACCCCTCCACTTT. This encodes CASSPLVDRSSPLHF.

The chain links TRBV27 to TRBJ2-1; 14 bases match TRBD2. The germline CDR1 and CDR2 sequences are MNHEY and SMNVEV (reference sequence). The CDR3 has 17 residues. V lost 8 bases and J lost 6; bases outside the gene matches: 12. The CDR3 DNA sequence: TGTGCCAGCTCCCGAGGACTAGCGGGAGGTCTGGGCAATGAGCAGTTCTTC. Translating it yields CASSRGLAGGLGNEQFF.

A few counts support this clone. J is TRBJ1-2 and V is TRBV12-5; D unclear. Germline assignment: CDR1 LGHNT and CDR2 FRNRAP. The CDR3 consists of 13 residues. Trimming removed 1 base from V and 8 bases from J, with 11 bases in between. The CDR3 loop is CASGLGGGGGYTF. In DNA, the CDR3 is TGTGCTAGTGGTTTGGGTGGTGGAGGGGGCTACACCTTC.

The V gene is TRBV20-1, the J gene TRBJ1-1; 10 bases match TRBD1. The CDR3 is made up of 16 amino acids. Germline V gene sequence: CDR1 DFQATT, CDR2 SNEGSKA (reference sequence). With V trimmed by 6 bases and J by 4 bases, 14 bases remained unmatched. The CDR3 DNA follows: TGCAGTGCCATGGACAGGGGGTCTTCCGGGGCCACTGAAGCTTTCTTT. This encodes CSAMDRGSSGATEAFF.

This clone was observed a few times. The chain has TRBV6-1 and TRBJ2-7; D is perhaps TRBD1 (6 bases). The germline V gene has CDR1 MNHNS and CDR2 SASEGT. The CDR3 runs to 15 residues. Between the trimmed V and J ends, which lost 9 bases and 2 bases, there was a span of 20 bases. The CDR3: CASSPSGTPTYEQYF. Here the CDR3 DNA reads TGTGCCAGTTCTCCTTCCGGGACACCCACCTACGAGCAGTACTTC.

The chain links TRBV28 to TRBJ2-1; 8 nucleotides agree with TRBD1. Germline V gives CDR1 MDHEN, CDR2 SYDVKM. CDR3 size: 15 residues. The trim removed 1 base at V and 4 bases at J, leaving 3 bases unmatched. CDR3 loop: CASSLYGTGYNEQFF. The CDR3 nucleotides read TGTGCCAGCAGTTTATACGGGACAGGTTACAATGAGCAGTTCTTC.

The chain carries TRBV18 and TRBJ2-2, with D perhaps TRBD2 (6 bases). The CDR3 length is 15 residues. V shed 3 bases and J shed 4 bases, with 12 bases lying between them. Germline V gives CDR1 KGHSH, CDR2 LQKENI. CDR3 DNA sequence: TGTGCCAGCTCACCGGAGGGCAGCAGCACCGGGGAGCTGTTTTTT. Residues: CASSPEGSSTGELFF.

A few counts support this clone. The chain joins TRBV6-4 to TRBJ2-7, with 10 bases lining up with TRBD1. The trim removed 6 bases at V and 0 bases at J, leaving 11 bases unmatched. The CDR3 extends over 17 amino acids. Germline CDR1 and CDR2: MRHNA and SNTAGT. CDR3 bases: TGTGCCAGCAGGAGGGACAGGGGCCGTCCTCTCTCCTACGAGCAGTACTTC. Translated: CASRRDRGRPLSYEQYF.